The entry below gives a single TCR beta chain sequence along with its context. The CDR3 runs 15 residues. J gave up 5 bases and V 3 bases, and 5 bases lay outside the gene matches. Per the germline V gene, CDR1 is MNHNS and CDR2 is SASEGT. In the source study's methods: Reference gene primer amplification in the assay estimated nucleated cell counts. Data came from immunoSEQ multiplex PCR; TCRdb stores just in-frame clones and leaves some out. The DNA gave D and trimming, while V, J and clone size come from that table. The data show 150,000 or so clones, around 87% seen once. Seattle's cohort entered during active infection and was followed longitudinally. The data were taken from a study of blood T cell repertoires in COVID-19. The wider study: Material from acute and convalescent COVID-19 was sourced from the United States, Italy and Spain. T cells, B-cell-depleted T cells, or PBMCs supplied cDNA or gDNA.

Sequenced sample: peripheral blood. The chain couples TRBV6-1 to TRBJ1-3; 9 bases map to TRBD1. This clonotype was sampled from a woman in her seventies with COVID-19, enrolled during active disease. The CDR3 reads CASSEGGQGRNTIYF. The CDR3, as DNA: TGTGCCAGCAGTGAGGGGGGACAGGGAAGAAACACCATATATTTT.